The next 26 T cell receptor beta chains were all read from a single sample in a study of cytomegalovirus exposure and HLA in healthy donors. 13 Jbeta primers and 60 Vbeta primers were used for the PCR. Sequenced by immunoSEQ multiplex PCR; TCRdb stores in-frame clones only, minus some. This table holds around 150,000 clones, approximately 82% found once. Sequenced material: PBMCs. These receptor sequences come from a male donor in good health and CMV-seronegative.

The rearrangement links TRBV5-1 to TRBJ2-5; D ambiguous. This CDR3 is built from 13 residues. V was clipped by 0 bases and J by 7 bases, with 10 bases between them. CDR1 SGHRS and CDR2 YFSETQ come from the germline V gene. In DNA form, the CDR3 reads TGCGCCAGCAGCTTGGATCAGGTCGGGACCCAGTACTTC. Its protein product is CASSLDQVGTQYF.

On this clone: Within the sample, other DNA sequences also encode this same CDR3. The V call is TRBV19, the J call TRBJ1-5; 10 bases match TRBD1. V shed 1 base, J shed 6 bases, and the junction held 3 bases outside the gene matches. Germline values: CDR1 LNHDA, CDR2 SQIVND (reference sequence). The CDR3 runs to 15 residues. CDR3 amino acids: CASSIGTGGPQPQHF. The CDR3 nucleotides are TGTGCCAGTAGTATAGGGACAGGGGGTCCTCAGCCCCAGCATTTT.

This chain connects TRBV6-1 to TRBJ2-5, with a weak D call TRBD1 (6 bases). The germline V gene encodes CDR1 MNHNS and CDR2 SASEGT. The V gene lost 1 base and the J gene lost 5 bases, with 8 bases spanning the gap. This CDR3 has 13 residues. CDR3 nucleotide sequence: TGTGCCAGCAGTGAAGTTAGGGGGGAGACCCAGTACTTC. Protein: CASSEVRGETQYF.

The chain has TRBV7-2 and TRBJ1-5; D might be TRBD1 (6 bases). Trimming removed 4 bases from V and 7 bases from J, with 20 bases in between. CDR3 length: 16 amino acids. Germline CDR1 SGHTA, CDR2 FQGNSA. CDR3 residues: CASSSWGRGAGQPQHF. As DNA, the CDR3 is TGTGCCAGCAGCTCATGGGGCCGGGGGGCGGGCCAGCCCCAGCATTTT.

The chain links TRBV5-1 to TRBJ1-2; 8 bases agree with TRBD1. CDR1 and CDR2 (germline): SGHRS, YFSETQ. With V trimmed by 5 bases and J by 7 bases, 13 bases remained unmatched. The CDR3 is made up of 15 amino acids. CDR3 coding DNA: TGCGCCAGCAGTCCGGACAGGGCCTCTGGAGGTGGCTACACCTTC. This translates into CASSPDRASGGGYTF.

This chain uses TRBV18 with TRBJ1-1, with D possibly being TRBD1 (5 bases). This CDR3 is 14 amino acids long. Germline-derived CDR1 and CDR2 are KGHSH and LQKENI. Trimming removed 6 bases from V and 1 base from J, with 12 bases in between. DNA of the CDR3: TGTGCCAGCTCTCCCGGGGGGGGGAACACTGAAGCTTTCTTT. Translating it yields CASSPGGGNTEAFF.

The V gene is TRBV30, the J gene TRBJ2-5; a weak D match, TRBD1 (5 bases). Germline CDR1 is GTSNPN and CDR2 is SVGIG (reference sequence). The V end lost 6 bases, the J end lost 1 base, and 9 bases lay between the germline ends. This CDR3 is built from 12 residues. The CDR3 bases are TGTGCCTGCCAGGGCCTCCAAGAGACCCAGTACTTC. Translated, it gives CACQGLQETQYF.

CDR3 nucleotide sequence: TGTGCCATCAGTGAGCGACAGGGCGGTAGCGGCCCGTCAGATACGCAGTATTTT. It yields the protein CAISERQGGSGPSDTQYF. The rearrangement uses TRBV10-3 and TRBJ2-3; D may be TRBD1 (7 bases). The CDR3 has 18 residues. Trimming removed 2 bases from V and 4 bases from J, with 22 bases in between. The germline gives CDR1 ENHRY, CDR2 SYGVKD.

There are a few counts of this clone. J is TRBJ2-7 and V is TRBV5-1, with 10 bases matching TRBD1. Trimming took 0 bases from V and 2 from J; bases not matched to a gene: 5. Germline V CDR1 and CDR2: SGHRS, YFSETQ. CDR3 size: 16 residues. CDR3 coding DNA: TGCGCCAGCAGCTTGGCGGACAGGGGGGGAGCCTACGAGCAGTACTTC. Protein product: CASSLADRGGAYEQYF.

This clone was seen more than once but under ten times. This rearrangement joins TRBV30 to TRBJ1-4; tentative D call: TRBD1 (5 bases). CDR1 and CDR2 (germline): GTSNPN, SVGIG (reference sequence). There are 13 residues in the CDR3. Trimming cost V 4 bases and J 8 bases, with 14 bases left between them. The CDR3 region has the DNA TGTGCCTGGATGGCGGGGGAGGGGGAAAAACTGTTTTTT. Translating it yields CAWMAGEGEKLFF.

The rearrangement joins TRBV10-3 to TRBJ2-3; possibly TRBD2 for D (6 bases). The CDR3 extends over 13 amino acids. V was clipped by 6 bases and J by 1 base, with 8 bases between them. Germline CDR1 ENHRY, CDR2 SYGVKD. The CDR3 loop reads CAIRWEGTDTQYF. As DNA, the CDR3 is TGTGCCATCAGGTGGGAGGGCACAGATACGCAGTATTTT.

The sample holds one count of this clone. The chain couples TRBV15 to TRBJ2-1; D gene uncertain. Deletions cut 4 bases from V and 10 bases from J, with 8 bases between. The CDR3 spans 11 residues. Germline CDR1 and CDR2: LNHNV and YYDKDF (reference sequence). DNA for the CDR3: TGTGCCACCAGCACTAGAGACGAGCAGTTCTTC. Translated: CATSTRDEQFF.

The chain couples TRBV7-2 to TRBJ2-7, with D perhaps matching TRBD1 (7 bases). Germline V gene data show CDR1 as SGHTA and CDR2 as FQGNSA. The CDR3 is 14 residues long. Trimming stripped 6 bases from V and 6 bases from J, with 18 bases between. In DNA form, the CDR3 reads TGTGCCAGCAGACGAGGGGGCGCGGGGCTCGAGCAGTACTTC. Protein: CASRRGGAGLEQYF.

The chain employs TRBV7-9 and TRBJ2-7, with D possibly being TRBD2 (6 bases). In germline, CDR1 is SEHNR, CDR2 FQNEAQ (reference sequence). This CDR3 contains 13 residues. V lost 4 bases and J 5 bases, leaving 12 bases between the germline ends. The CDR3: CASSSGLEDEQYF. The DNA of the CDR3 is TGTGCCAGCAGCTCGGGACTCGAGGACGAGCAGTACTTC. Based on the CDR3 plus reference TRBV7-9 and TRBJ2-7, the full variable domain is DTGVSQNPRHKITKRGQNVTFRCDPISEHNRLYWYRQTLGQGPEFLTYFQNEAQLEKSRLLSDRFSAERPKGSFSTLEIQRTEQGDSAMYLCASSSGLEDEQYFGPGTRLTVT.

This clone came up once. The V and J genes are TRBV4-2 and TRBJ1-2; tentative D call: TRBD1 (6 bases). Trimming shortened V by 3 bases and J by 7 bases, and 12 bases separated the two germline ends. Germline V gene sequence: CDR1 LGHNA, CDR2 YNFKEQ. CDR3 size: 13 residues. In nucleotides, the CDR3 is TGTGCCAGCAGCCAGGACAGCTATTCTGGCTACACCTTC. This encodes CASSQDSYSGYTF.

The chain employs TRBV9 and TRBJ2-3; TRBD2 matches at 7 bases. Germline V gene data show CDR1 as SGDLS and CDR2 as YYNGEE. This CDR3 has 16 residues. V dropped 4 bases and J dropped 1; count of bases not matched to a gene: 9. This chain's CDR3 is CASSPFSSGGTDTQYF. The CDR3 region has the DNA TGTGCCAGCAGCCCCTTCTCTAGCGGAGGCACAGATACGCAGTATTTT.

J is TRBJ2-7 and V is TRBV5-4; maybe TRBD2 (5 bases). Trimming took off 0 bases at V and 3 bases at J, with 10 bases between the two ends. The CDR3 totals 14 residues. Germline values: CDR1 SGHNT, CDR2 YYREEE (reference sequence). CDR3 DNA sequence: TGTGCCAGCAGCTTGGGTGTCGGGAACTACGAGCAGTACTTC. This codes for CASSLGVGNYEQYF.

This clone was seen at least ten times. This rearrangement joins TRBV10-3 to TRBJ1-2, with D maybe TRBD1 (6 bases). Germline values: CDR1 ENHRY, CDR2 SYGVKD. The CDR3 sequence is 14 residues long. Trimming pared 4 bases from V and 11 bases from J, leaving 20 bases between. CDR3 in amino acids: CAISASSDGGPYTF. The DNA for the CDR3 is TGTGCCATCAGTGCATCCTCCGACGGGGGGCCGTACACCTTC.

The chain uses TRBV7-2 and TRBJ1-5; unclear D gene. Trimming stripped 5 bases from V and 10 bases from J, with 15 bases between. Looked up from germline, CDR1 is SGHTA and CDR2 is FQGNSA. This CDR3 has 13 residues. CDR3 loop: CASSGSLNRPQHF. The CDR3 DNA reads TGTGCCAGCAGCGGCTCATTGAACCGACCCCAGCATTTT.

This sequence joins TRBV5-6 and TRBJ2-5; a weak D match, TRBD1 (6 bases). Germline CDR1 SGHDT, CDR2 YYEEEE. This CDR3 is 17 amino acids long. Trimming removed 0 bases at V and 2 bases at J, with 17 bases between. CDR3 sequence (DNA): TGTGCCAGCAGCTTGGGGTTACAGGGACGGAAGCAAGAGACCCAGTACTTC. Translating gives CASSLGLQGRKQETQYF.

V and J are TRBV18 and TRBJ1-1, with D perhaps TRBD1 (6 bases). V lost 2 bases and J lost 3, with 16 bases in between. Germline CDR1 reads KGHSH; CDR2 reads LQKENI. The CDR3 loop spans 16 amino acids. CDR3 loop: CASSPGAGTKYTEAFF. CDR3 sequence (DNA): TGTGCCAGCTCACCAGGGGCCGGGACAAAGTACACTGAAGCTTTCTTT.

This clone was seen only a few times. The rearrangement links TRBV27 to TRBJ1-2; D remains ambiguous. This CDR3 region has 13 residues. Germline V gene sequence: CDR1 MNHEY, CDR2 SMNVEV (reference sequence). V lost 5 bases and J 4 bases, leaving 11 bases between the germline ends. In DNA form, the CDR3 reads TGTGCCAGCAGTCTTCCTGGAGGCTATGGCTACACCTTC. Amino acids: CASSLPGGYGYTF.

The chain is built from TRBV5-4 and TRBJ2-3, with TRBD2 matching 11 bases. Germline-derived CDR1 and CDR2 are SGHNT and YYREEE (reference sequence). The CDR3 totals 16 residues. V was clipped by 4 bases and J by 2 bases; unmatched bases: 6. The DNA for the CDR3 is TGTGCCAGCAGCCCAAGACTAGCGGGATTCACAGATACGCAGTATTTT. Protein: CASSPRLAGFTDTQYF. Based on the CDR3 plus reference TRBV5-4 and TRBJ2-3, the full variable domain is ETGVTQSPTHLIKTRGQQVTLRCSSQSGHNTVSWYQQALGQGPQFIFQYYREEENGRGNFPPRFSGLQFPNYSSELNVNALELDDSALYLCASSPRLAGFTDTQYFGPGTRLTVL.

This sequence joins TRBV7-2 and TRBJ2-2, with 8 bases lining up with TRBD2. Germline CDR1 SGHTA, CDR2 FQGNSA. This CDR3 has 17 residues. Unmatched junction bases numbered 9, after V lost 5 bases and J lost 1 base. The CDR3 DNA sequence: TGTGCCAGCAGCGACCTAAGGACTAGCAGGAACACCGGGGAGCTGTTTTTT. Translating gives CASSDLRTSRNTGELFF.

The gene calls are TRBV28 and TRBJ1-5; tentatively, D is TRBD1 (6 bases). This CDR3 has 15 amino acids. The V end was cut by 5 bases, the J end by 1 base, with 12 bases between. Per germline, CDR1 MDHEN and CDR2 SYDVKM. As DNA, the CDR3 is TGTGCCAGCAGTAGTATCAGGGGAAGCAATCAGCCCCAGCATTTT. Residues: CASSSIRGSNQPQHF.

The chain has TRBV19 and TRBJ2-2, with D tentatively TRBD1 (6 bases). The V end lost 3 bases, the J end lost 4 bases, and 15 bases lay between the germline ends. Germline CDR1 and CDR2: LNHDA and SQIVND (reference sequence). The CDR3 runs to 16 residues. CDR3 coding DNA: TGTGCCAGTAGTATTGAGGGGAACAGGGCCACCGGGGAGCTGTTTTTT. Its protein is CASSIEGNRATGELFF.